What follows is one TCR beta chain and its context. A few counts support this clone. There is no known antigen for this receptor. No base quality values were provided; no much bigger clone lies one nucleotide off. The collaborating institutions used their own protocols to collect whole blood in K2EDTA tubes. Collaborator samples were shipped for TCRbeta analysis as frozen whole blood, isolated PBMCs, or DNA extracted from either sample type. This entry comes from a study of blood T cell repertoires in COVID-19 (dated by TCRdb to the early 2020s). Describing the broader study: Samples covering the acute and convalescent phases of COVID-19 were provided by collaborators in the United States, Italy and Spain. The material from the prospective study consisted of cDNA or gDNA derived from T cells, B-cell-depleted T cells, or PBMCs. Subjects who had been exposed to COVID-19, were actively infected with it, or had recovered from it provided the deeply sampled blood TCRbeta repertoires that made up the dataset. The repertoires were released in a freely available public database intended as a resource for research on the immune response to SARS-CoV-2. The samples were drawn from the first 160 participants of the ongoing ImmuneRACE study and from 1,200 or so subjects provided by 6 global collaborators. A de-identified subject ID, COVID-19 status, age in years and sex were almost always included in the sample metadata. Where available, HLA class I and class II types were obtained from metadata supplied by the sample provider rather than from assay-based typing.

Overall study outcomes, separate from this receptor: Clinical and demographic metadata were provided uncurated, with the amount varying by source and participant.

TCRbeta CDR3 regions were amplified from genomic DNA by means of the immunoSEQ Assay, a bias-controlled multiplex PCR. On the authors' methods: Within the assay, amplification of reference gene primers was used to estimate how many nucleated cells each sample contained. To quantify the absolute abundance of each unique TCRbeta CDR3 rearrangement, sequence reads were collapsed and filtered. For each sample, productive Simpson clonality was calculated as the square root of Simpson's diversity index over productive rearrangements. TCRdb carries this immuneACCESS record with in-frame sequences only. Its versions omit some clonotypes, under half of them owing to an unresolved V gene in the studies checked, with the rest unexplained. V and J calls and clone size are as listed in that table; D and trimming were resolved from the DNA. The sample contains some 300,000 clones, more than 75% of them found a single time. Of the sample, 1.3% is held by the ten largest clones.

From a lookup of the germline V gene, CDR1 and CDR2 are SGHTS and YDEGEE. The CDR3 goes from the cysteine to the phenylalanine over 13 residues. This entry keeps only the CDR3 DNA: 39 bases, framed from base 1. The junction shows trimming of 6 bases on V and 4 bases on J, plus 8 bases between the germline ends. Sequenced: peripheral blood. This clonotype originated in a man aged 70-80 years with acute or convalescent COVID-19. This chain is built from TRBV5-8 and TRBJ2-6; TRBD2 is a weak D gene call, 5 bases matching. The CDR3 is CASTPGGANVLTF. The DNA reads TGTGCCAGCACCCCGGGGGGGGCCAACGTCCTGACTTTC.